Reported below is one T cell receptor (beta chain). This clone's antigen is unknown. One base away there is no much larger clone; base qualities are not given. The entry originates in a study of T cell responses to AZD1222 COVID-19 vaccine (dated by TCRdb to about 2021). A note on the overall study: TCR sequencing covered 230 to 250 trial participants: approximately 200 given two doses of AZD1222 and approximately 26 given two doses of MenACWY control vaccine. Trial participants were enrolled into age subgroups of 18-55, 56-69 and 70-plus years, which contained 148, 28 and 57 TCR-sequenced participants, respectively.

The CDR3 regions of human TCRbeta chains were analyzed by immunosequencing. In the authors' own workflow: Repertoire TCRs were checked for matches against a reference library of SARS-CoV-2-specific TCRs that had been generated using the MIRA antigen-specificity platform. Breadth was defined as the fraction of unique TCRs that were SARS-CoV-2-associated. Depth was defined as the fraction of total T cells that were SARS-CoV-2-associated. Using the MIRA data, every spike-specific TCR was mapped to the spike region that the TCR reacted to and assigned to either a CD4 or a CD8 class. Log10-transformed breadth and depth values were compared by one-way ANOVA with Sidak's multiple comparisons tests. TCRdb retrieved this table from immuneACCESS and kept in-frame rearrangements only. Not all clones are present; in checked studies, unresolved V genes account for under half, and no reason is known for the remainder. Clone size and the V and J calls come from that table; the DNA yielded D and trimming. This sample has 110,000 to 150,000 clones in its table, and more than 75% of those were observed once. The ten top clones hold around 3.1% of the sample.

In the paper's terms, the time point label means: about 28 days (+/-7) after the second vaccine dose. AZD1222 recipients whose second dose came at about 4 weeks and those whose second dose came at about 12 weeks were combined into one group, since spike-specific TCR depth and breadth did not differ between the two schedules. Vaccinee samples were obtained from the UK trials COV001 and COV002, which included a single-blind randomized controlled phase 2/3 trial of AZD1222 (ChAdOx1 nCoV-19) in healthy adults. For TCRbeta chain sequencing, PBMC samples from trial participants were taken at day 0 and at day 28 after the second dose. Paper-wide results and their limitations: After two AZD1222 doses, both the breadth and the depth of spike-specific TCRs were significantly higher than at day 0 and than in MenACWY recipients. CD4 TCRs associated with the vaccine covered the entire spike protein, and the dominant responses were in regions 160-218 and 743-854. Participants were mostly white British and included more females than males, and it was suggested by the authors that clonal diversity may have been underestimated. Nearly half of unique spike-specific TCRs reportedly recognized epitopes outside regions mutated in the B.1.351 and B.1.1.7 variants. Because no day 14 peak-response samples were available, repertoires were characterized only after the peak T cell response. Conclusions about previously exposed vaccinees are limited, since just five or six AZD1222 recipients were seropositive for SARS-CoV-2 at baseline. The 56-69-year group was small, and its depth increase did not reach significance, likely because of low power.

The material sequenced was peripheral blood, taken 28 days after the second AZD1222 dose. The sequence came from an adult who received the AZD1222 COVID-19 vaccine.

The DNA sequence reads TGTGCCAGCAGCACCCGCCTTCGACGGAGAGCGGGAGTGTATGAGCAGTTCTTC. This codes for CASSTRLRRRAGVYEQFF. The V gene is TRBV11-2 and the J gene is TRBJ2-1, and TRBD2 aligns with 8 junction nucleotides. Reading the germline V gene gives CDR1 SGHAT and CDR2 FQNNGV. The CDR3 runs 18 residues from the cysteine to the phenylalanine. The only DNA kept is the CDR3, 54 bases in frame from the first base. Germline trimming amounts to 5 bases on V and 8 bases on J, with 20 as the count of junction bases outside the gene matches.